What follows are 25 T cell receptor beta chains derived from one specimen sequenced in a study of blood T cell repertoires in COVID-19. Generated by immunoSEQ multiplex PCR, the TCRdb table keeps only in-frame clones and is missing some. The profile shows approximately 89,000 clones, 85% of them singletons. Sequences were obtained from peripheral blood. These receptors were taken from a woman in her 70s with active or convalescent COVID-19.

The chain employs TRBV4-3 and TRBJ2-2; a possible D gene is TRBD1 (6 bases). V was cut by 4 bases and J by 1 base, with 16 bases left in between. Germline CDR1 and CDR2: LGHNA and YSLEER. There are 17 residues in the CDR3. The CDR3 region has the DNA TGCGCCAGCAGCCGAATTCTCACGACAGGGAACACCGGGGAGCTGTTTTTT. Amino acids: CASSRILTTGNTGELFF.

The genes are TRBV5-8 and TRBJ2-7, with D perhaps TRBD2 (5 bases). Germline CDR1 is SGHTS and CDR2 is YDEGEE. Between the trimmed V and J ends, which lost 6 bases and 2 bases, there was a span of 9 bases. The CDR3 covers 12 residues. CDR3 sequence reads: CASTAVTYEQYF. The CDR3 nucleotides are TGTGCCAGCACAGCGGTGACCTACGAGCAGTACTTC.

This clone was seen only once. The chain joins TRBV4-1 to TRBJ2-5; 16 bases agree with TRBD2. Germline V gene data show CDR1 as MGHRA and CDR2 as YSYEKL. CDR3 size: 19 residues. V lost 3 bases to trimming and J lost 4 bases; unmatched junction nucleotides: 11. The CDR3 spells CASSHRPGLAGGPSETQYF. The CDR3 DNA sequence: TGCGCCAGCAGCCATCGGCCGGGACTAGCGGGGGGGCCTTCAGAGACCCAGTACTTC.

This rearrangement joins TRBV3-1 (or the pseudogene TRBV3-2) to TRBJ1-3; D may be TRBD1 (5 bases). CDR1 is LGHDT, CDR2 YNNKEL, per germline (reference sequence). Trimming removed 4 bases from V and 5 bases from J, with 15 bases in between. This CDR3 has 15 amino acids. The CDR3, as DNA: TGTGCCAGCAGCCCTGGGACTCCATCTCGAAACACCATATATTTT. This translates into CASSPGTPSRNTIYF.

This chain uses TRBV10-2 with TRBJ1-1, with D tentatively TRBD1 (5 bases). The CDR3 has 14 residues. Germline assignment: CDR1 WSHSY and CDR2 SAAADI. V dropped 5 bases and J dropped 1 base, with 11 bases sitting between them. CDR3 in DNA: TGCGCCAGCAGTTACGGACACCAGAACACTGAAGCTTTCTTT. Its translation: CASSYGHQNTEAFF.

The genes are TRBV4-1 and TRBJ1-6; a possible D gene is TRBD1 (6 bases). Trimming took 2 bases from V and 7 from J, leaving 9 bases between them. This CDR3 spans 14 amino acids. Germline CDR1 is MGHRA and CDR2 is YSYEKL. The DNA for the CDR3 is TGCGCCAGCAGCCAAATTCAGGGGAATTCACCCCTCCACTTT. Protein sequence: CASSQIQGNSPLHF.

This clone was seen more than once but under ten times. The CDR3 sequence is CASSIDHGGGVQNEQFF. The DNA of the CDR3 is TGTGCCAGTAGTATAGATCACGGCGGGGGGGTACAAAATGAGCAGTTCTTC. The rearrangement links TRBV19 to TRBJ2-1, with TRBD2 identical over 9 bases. The CDR3 totals 17 residues. Germline V gene data show CDR1 as LNHDA and CDR2 as SQIVND (reference sequence). Trimming removed 0 bases from V and 7 bases from J; junction bases left unmatched: 10.

This clone was recorded once. The chain joins TRBV28 to TRBJ2-7; 8 positions match TRBD1. Germline CDR1 and CDR2: MDHEN and SYDVKM. The ends lost 8 bases at V and 3 bases at J; junction bases unmatched: 15. This CDR3 region has 16 residues. CDR3 in DNA: TGTGCCAGCCACACCCGAATCGGGACAGGTTTCTACGAGCAGTACTTC. Amino acids: CASHTRIGTGFYEQYF.

This rearrangement joins TRBV5-5 to TRBJ1-2, with D possibly matching TRBD1 (6 bases). This CDR3 contains 13 residues. CDR1 is SGHKS, CDR2 YYEKEE, per germline (reference sequence). V was shortened by 4 bases and J by 2 bases, with 9 bases between the two germline ends. DNA for the CDR3: TGTGCCAGCAGCCCAGGGGCCAACTATGGCTACACCTTC. It yields the protein CASSPGANYGYTF.

The chain uses TRBV5-5 and TRBJ1-5; perhaps TRBD1 as D (5 bases). Germline loops: CDR1 SGHKS, CDR2 YYEKEE (reference sequence). The CDR3 is 19 amino acids. V lost 4 bases, J lost 0 bases, and 23 bases lay in between. CDR3 amino acids: CASSPLGGEESYSNQPQHF. CDR3 nucleotides: TGTGCCAGCAGCCCGCTTGGGGGGGAGGAGAGCTATAGCAATCAGCCCCAGCATTTT.

The chain employs TRBV5-6 and TRBJ2-1; the match to TRBD2 covers 12 bases. CDR1 is SGHDT and CDR2 is YYEEEE in the germline V gene. The CDR3 has 14 amino acids. V lost 4 bases, J lost 5 bases, and 1 base stayed unmatched. The DNA of the CDR3 is TGTGCCAGCAGCGGACTAGCGGGGAACAATGAGCAGTTCTTC. Translated, it gives CASSGLAGNNEQFF.

This clone was seen just once. The rearrangement uses TRBV5-1 and TRBJ2-4, with unresolved D. The length of the CDR3 is 14 residues. Germline assignment: CDR1 SGHRS and CDR2 YFSETQ. The V end lost 4 bases, the J end lost 2 bases, and 10 bases lay between the germline ends. This CDR3 reads CASSQSQSKNIQYF. DNA for the CDR3: TGCGCCAGCAGCCAATCTCAGTCCAAAAACATTCAGTACTTC.

The chain uses TRBV6-5 and TRBJ1-3, with 8 bases lining up with TRBD1. Germline lookup yields CDR1 MNHEY and CDR2 SVGAGI. V lost 4 bases to trimming and J lost 3 bases; unmatched junction nucleotides: 2. There are 14 residues in the CDR3. CDR3 region: CASSWDRSGNTIYF. CDR3 DNA: TGTGCCAGCAGTTGGGACAGGAGTGGAAACACCATATATTTT.

The rearrangement uses TRBV29-1 and TRBJ2-3, with a weak D call TRBD2 (6 bases). The germline gives CDR1 SQVTM, CDR2 ANQGSEA. Trimming removed 4 bases at V and 4 bases at J, with 12 bases between. There are 13 residues in the CDR3. CDR3 in amino acids: CSVVIGGADTQYF. The CDR3 bases are TGCAGCGTTGTCATCGGGGGAGCAGATACGCAGTATTTT.

This chain connects TRBV5-1 to TRBJ1-4; D unresolved. Trimming took 4 bases from V and 5 from J, leaving 18 bases between them. This CDR3 spans 16 amino acids. Germline-derived CDR1 and CDR2 are SGHRS and YFSETQ. CDR3 coding DNA: TGCGCCAGCAGCCCAGGCAGGTCGGCCAACAATGAAAAACTGTTTTTT. This translates into CASSPGRSANNEKLFF.

The rearrangement joins TRBV10-2 to TRBJ2-7, with TRBD1 as a possible D gene (5 bases). The V end lost 7 bases, the J end lost 1 base, and 17 bases lay between the germline ends. This CDR3 is 15 amino acids long. Germline CDR1 reads WSHSY; CDR2 reads SAAADI. Here the CDR3 DNA reads TGCGCCAGCAAGAACCCTTTGACAGTTTCCTACGAGCAGTACTTC. It yields the protein CASKNPLTVSYEQYF.

The gene calls are TRBV7-2 and TRBJ2-5, with 9 bases aligning to TRBD2. The CDR3 has 15 amino acids. The germline V gene encodes CDR1 SGHTA and CDR2 FQGNSA. V lost 3 bases to trimming and J lost 7 bases; unmatched junction nucleotides: 9. The CDR3 nucleotides are TGTGCCAGCAGCTTGGGTAGTGTTAGCGGGGGGACCCAGTACTTC. This encodes CASSLGSVSGGTQYF.

The genes are TRBV2 and TRBJ2-3; tentatively, D is TRBD1 (6 bases). The germline V gene encodes CDR1 SNHLY and CDR2 FYNNEI. This CDR3 contains 14 residues. V was shortened by 4 bases and J by 3 bases, with 11 bases between the two germline ends. The CDR3 protein is CASSGTAGTDTQYF. CDR3 in DNA: TGTGCCAGCAGTGGGACAGCCGGGACAGATACGCAGTATTTT.

The rearrangement joins TRBV5-4 to TRBJ2-5; 10 nucleotides match TRBD1. Per the germline V gene, CDR1 is SGHNT and CDR2 is YYREEE (reference sequence). V lost 0 bases to trimming and J lost 7 bases; unmatched junction nucleotides: 12. The CDR3 contains 17 residues. The CDR3 loop reads CASSLDERTGGVGTQYF. The DNA for the CDR3 is TGTGCCAGCAGCTTGGACGAAAGGACAGGGGGAGTCGGGACCCAGTACTTC.

V usage is TRBV6-2 or TRBV6-3 and J usage is TRBJ2-2; the match to TRBD2 covers 8 bases. Germline loops: CDR1 MNHEY, CDR2 SVGEGT. The CDR3 runs 15 residues. With 4 bases clipped from V and 0 bases from J, the junction kept 1 base outside the gene matches. The CDR3 sequence: CASSSGGANTGELFF. The DNA for the CDR3 is TGTGCCAGCAGTTCCGGGGGGGCGAACACCGGGGAGCTGTTTTTT.

This rearrangement joins TRBV7-2 to TRBJ2-1; 8 nucleotides agree with TRBD2. CDR1 is SGHTA and CDR2 is FQGNSA in the germline V gene. This CDR3 region has 15 residues. Unmatched junction bases numbered 5, after V lost 3 bases and J lost 4 bases. CDR3 sequence (DNA): TGTGCCAGCAGCTTCACGAGCGGGGGTTACAATGAGCAGTTCTTC. Translation gives CASSFTSGGYNEQFF.

The V and J genes are TRBV5-1 and TRBJ2-5; TRBD1 agrees at 8 bases. The germline V gene has CDR1 SGHRS and CDR2 YFSETQ. After removal of 4 bases from V and 5 bases from J, the junction contained 10 bases not matched to a gene. The CDR3 contains 15 residues. The CDR3 region is CASSPGNGQGETQYF. The DNA for the CDR3 is TGCGCCAGCAGCCCCGGGAACGGACAGGGCGAGACCCAGTACTTC.

The V call is TRBV24-1, the J call TRBJ2-5, with TRBD1 matching 7 bases. The CDR3 totals 17 residues. Losses at the gene ends were 7 bases for V and 0 bases for J; bases not matched to a gene: 13. From germline, CDR1 is KGHDR and CDR2 SFDVKD. CDR3 residues: CATSATGNLLYQETQYF. Here the CDR3 DNA reads TGTGCCACCAGCGCGACAGGGAATCTCTTGTACCAAGAGACCCAGTACTTC.

V usage is TRBV18 and J usage is TRBJ2-3, with 11 nucleotides matching TRBD1. V lost 2 bases, J lost 5 bases, and 12 bases stayed unmatched. Germline lookup yields CDR1 KGHSH and CDR2 LQKENI. This CDR3 is 18 amino acids long. CDR3 loop: CASSPSNPGQGVVDTQYF. The CDR3 DNA follows: TGTGCCAGCTCACCATCTAATCCGGGACAGGGGGTTGTAGATACGCAGTATTTT.

The genes are TRBV18 and TRBJ1-5; D is uncertain. The CDR3 spans 14 residues. The germline CDR1 and CDR2 sequences are KGHSH and LQKENI. Trimming pared 6 bases from V and 0 bases from J, leaving 9 bases between. The CDR3 DNA follows: TGTGCCAGCTCTTACAGTGATAGCAATCAGCCCCAGCATTTT. Translation gives CASSYSDSNQPQHF.